This T cell receptor beta chain was sequenced for a study of blood T cell repertoires in COVID-19. Study-wide background: Researchers got acute and convalescent COVID-19 samples from the United States, Italy and Spain. Sample material is recorded as cDNA or gDNA derived from T cells, B-cell-depleted T cells, or PBMCs.

Per the original data handling: By means of reference gene primer amplification, nucleated cell counts were estimated. Some clones are missing from TCRdb's copy, which holds only in-frame ones; the method was immunoSEQ multiplex PCR. V and J calls and clone size are those listed in that table; D and trimming were worked out from the DNA. Of some 160,000 clones in the sample, roughly four fifths were seen once. This clone was detected once. J was trimmed by 10 bases and V by 4 bases; bases with no gene match: 15. This CDR3 is 18 amino acids long. Germline-derived CDR1 and CDR2 are LGHDT and YNNKEL (reference sequence).

The sample consisted of peripheral blood. This clonotype originated in a woman of 80 years or more with acute or convalescent COVID-19. The chain is built from TRBV3-1 (or the pseudogene TRBV3-2) and TRBJ2-1; TRBD2 agrees at 14 bases. The DNA of the CDR3 is TGTGCCAGCAGCCGGGGACTAGCGGGAGCTCTCGCGGGTCAGGAGCAGTTCTTC. Amino acid sequence: CASSRGLAGALAGQEQFF.